Listed below are T cell receptor beta chains from one sample, sequenced in a study of shared clonotypes between healthy human individuals. The assay was immunoSEQ multiplex PCR, and TCRdb's table has in-frame clones only and misses some. The table lists 550,000 to 600,000 clones, more than 95% of them singletons. The specimen sequenced was naive CD8+ T cells sorted from blood. Receptors were obtained from a young man in good health. Both conserved end residues are part of each CDR3. D genes are given only for firm matches. Rows give clone size only sometimes, using once, few, many, or a class for an expanded clone.

>15|TRBV7-9|TRBJ2-7|NA|TRBD1
CASSLAQGASYEQYF
TGTGCCAGCAGCTTAGCGCAGGGGGCGAGCTACGAGCAGTACTTC
>18|TRBV7-9|TRBJ2-1|NA|NA
CASSLVGQGRLIHNEQFF
TGTGCCAGCAGCTTAGTCGGTCAGGGACGCCTAATTCATAATGAGCAGTTCTTC
>18|TRBV28|TRBJ2-7|NA|TRBD2
CASSFRSLAGGRTYEQYF
TGTGCCAGCAGTTTCCGATCACTAGCGGGAGGGCGAACCTACGAGCAGTACTTC
>15|TRBV5-4|TRBJ2-7|NA|TRBD2
CASSYPGLAKYEQYF
TGTGCCAGCAGCTATCCGGGACTAGCGAAATACGAGCAGTACTTC
>15|TRBV25-1|TRBJ2-1|NA|NA
CASSVRASSYNEQFF
TGTGCCAGCAGTGTTAGGGCCTCCTCCTACAATGAGCAGTTCTTC
>13|TRBV5-1|TRBJ2-7|NA|NA
CASSFKGAYEQYF
TGCGCCAGCAGCTTCAAGGGCGCCTACGAGCAGTACTTC
>15|TRBV14|TRBJ2-7|NA|NA
CASSQGQGGTYEQYF
TGTGCCAGCAGCCAAGGCCAGGGGGGGACCTACGAGCAGTACTTC
>14|TRBV15|TRBJ1-1|NA|NA
CATSIRGLGTEAFF
TGTGCCACCAGCATAAGGGGTTTGGGCACTGAAGCTTTCTTT
>12|TRBV19|TRBJ2-5|NA|NA
CASSIGSETQYF
TGTGCCAGTAGTATAGGGTCAGAGACCCAGTACTTC
>13|TRBV9|TRBJ2-1|once|NA
CASSVRDYNEQFF
TGTGCCAGCAGCGTTAGGGATTACAATGAGCAGTTCTTC
>16|TRBV27|TRBJ2-3|NA|TRBD2
CASSTLAGPSTDTQYF
TGTGCCAGCAGTACACTAGCGGGACCTAGCACAGATACGCAGTATTTT
>17|TRBV29-1|TRBJ2-1|NA|TRBD2
CSVVGLAGEGIFNEQFF
TGCAGCGTTGTGGGACTAGCGGGAGAAGGGATCTTCAATGAGCAGTTCTTC
>15|TRBV30|TRBJ2-1|NA|TRBD2
CAWSGAGDSYNEQFF
TGTGCCTGGAGTGGAGCGGGGGACTCCTACAATGAGCAGTTCTTC
>15|TRBV10-1|TRBJ2-7|NA|TRBD1
CASSRTRTGLYEQYF
TGCGCCAGCAGTAGAACAAGGACAGGGCTCTACGAGCAGTACTTC
>14|TRBV6-5|TRBJ2-2|NA|NA
CASSYFGSPGELFF
TGTGCCAGCAGTTACTTCGGTTCCCCCGGGGAGCTGTTTTTT
>15|TRBV27|TRBJ2-7|NA|NA
CASSPIGSGVEEQYF
TGTGCCAGCAGTCCGATTGGGTCGGGAGTGGAAGAGCAGTACTTC
>14|TRBV9|TRBJ2-3|once|NA
CASSVAGQGDTQYF
TGTGCCAGCAGCGTAGCGGGACAAGGAGATACGCAGTATTTT
>15|TRBV7-9|TRBJ2-5|NA|TRBD2
CASSSPRLAGETQYF
TGTGCCAGCAGCTCCCCCCGGCTAGCGGGGGAGACCCAGTACTTC
>14|TRBV6-6|TRBJ2-7|NA|NA
CASNGAGFQDEQYF
TGTGCCAGCAATGGGGCAGGGTTTCAGGACGAGCAGTACTTC
>19|TRBV6-1|TRBJ1-5|NA|TRBD1
CASSVRDRRVWGGNQPQHF
TGTGCCAGCAGTGTACGGGACAGGAGGGTCTGGGGAGGCAATCAGCCCCAGCATTTT
>14|TRBV4-3|TRBJ2-7|NA|TRBD1
CASSLRTGEAEQYF
TGCGCCAGCAGTCTCCGGACAGGGGAAGCCGAGCAGTACTTC
>16|TRBV14|TRBJ2-6|NA|NA
CASSPPVFSGANVLTF
TGTGCCAGCAGCCCCCCCGTGTTCTCTGGGGCCAACGTCCTGACTTTC
>15|TRBV6-5|TRBJ2-1|NA|TRBD2
CASSYPREGGHEQFF
TGTGCCAGCAGTTATCCCCGGGAGGGCGGTCATGAGCAGTTCTTC
>14|TRBV29-1|TRBJ2-3|NA|TRBD1
CSVDSGQPTDTQYF
TGCAGCGTTGACTCGGGACAGCCTACAGATACGCAGTATTTT
>13|TRBV9|TRBJ2-7|NA|NA
CASSPVEGYEQYF
TGTGCCAGCAGCCCAGTGGAGGGTTACGAGCAGTACTTC
>17|TRBV4-2|TRBJ2-3|NA|TRBD1
CASSQVWDRGLEDTQYF
TGTGCCAGCAGCCAAGTTTGGGACAGGGGGCTTGAAGATACGCAGTATTTT
>13|TRBV9|TRBJ2-7|NA|NA
CASSRDTSYEQYF
TGTGCCAGCAGTCGGGACACCTCCTACGAGCAGTACTTC
>14|TRBV28|TRBJ1-5|NA|NA
CASSLLQGNQPQHF
TGTGCCAGCAGTTTACTACAGGGCAATCAGCCCCAGCATTTT
>16|TRBV7-6|TRBJ2-3|NA|TRBD2
CASSLAAGRGTDTQYF
TGTGCCAGCAGCTTAGCAGCGGGAAGAGGAACAGATACGCAGTATTTT
>15|TRBV4-3|TRBJ2-7|NA|TRBD2
CASSQGLAGVYEQYF
TGCGCCAGCAGCCAAGGACTAGCGGGAGTCTACGAGCAGTACTTC
>14|TRBV4-1|TRBJ2-3|NA|NA
CASSQGGGTDTQYF
TGCGCCAGCAGCCAAGGGGGAGGCACAGATACGCAGTATTTT
>12|TRBV2|TRBJ1-1|few|NA
CASSGDTPYAFF
TGTGCCAGCAGTGGGGACACGCCGTACGCTTTCTTT
>16|TRBV7-9|TRBJ2-3|NA|NA
CASSRWDTYSTDTQYF
TGTGCCAGCAGTAGGTGGGACACCTATAGCACAGATACGCAGTATTTT
>17|TRBV5-1|TRBJ2-7|NA|TRBD2
CASSLELAGVLSYEQYF
TGCGCCAGCAGCTTGGAACTAGCGGGAGTTCTCTCCTACGAGCAGTACTTC
>15|TRBV11-2|TRBJ1-4|NA|NA
CASSLPSPRDEKLFF
TGTGCCAGCAGCTTGCCCAGCCCAAGGGATGAAAAACTGTTTTTT
>12|TRBV18|TRBJ1-1|few|NA
CASSLSTTEAFF
TGTGCCAGCTCACTATCCACGACTGAAGCTTTCTTT
>17|TRBV15|TRBJ1-5|NA|TRBD1
CATSRDKRQGDDQPQHF
TGTGCCACCAGCAGAGATAAGCGGCAGGGGGATGATCAGCCCCAGCATTTT
>16|TRBV6-1|TRBJ1-5|NA|NA
CASSVRFGAGNQPQHF
TGTGCCAGCAGTGTCCGTTTCGGGGCGGGCAATCAGCCCCAGCATTTT
>14|TRBV2|TRBJ1-2|NA|NA
CASSEETGGYGYTF
TGTGCCAGCAGTGAAGAGACCGGAGGCTATGGCTACACCTTC
>14|TRBV19|TRBJ2-1|NA|NA
CASKRLAEYNEQFF
TGTGCCAGTAAACGTTTAGCGGAATACAATGAGCAGTTCTTC
>15|TRBV27|TRBJ2-7|NA|NA
CASSVASRSSYEQYF
TGTGCCAGCAGCGTCGCTAGTCGAAGCTCCTACGAGCAGTACTTC
>16|TRBV29-1|TRBJ2-1|once|TRBD2
CSVEELAGGTANEQFF
TGCAGCGTTGAAGAACTAGCGGGAGGTACGGCCAATGAGCAGTTCTTC
>15|TRBV6-6|TRBJ2-2|once|NA
CASSYTQENTGELFF
TGTGCCAGCAGTTACACACAGGAGAACACCGGGGAGCTGTTTTTT
>18|TRBV11-3|TRBJ2-1|NA|TRBD2
CASSLRGLAGGGNDEQFF
TGTGCCAGCAGCTTAAGGGGACTAGCGGGAGGAGGAAACGATGAGCAGTTCTTC
>16|TRBV7-9|TRBJ2-1|NA|TRBD2
CASSSPSGTSYNEQFF
TGTGCCAGCAGCTCACCTAGCGGAACTTCCTACAATGAGCAGTTCTTC
>15|TRBV6-4|TRBJ2-1|NA|TRBD2
CASRPTSGRPDEQFF
TGTGCCAGCCGACCGACTAGCGGGAGGCCCGATGAGCAGTTCTTC
>13|TRBV7-6|TRBJ2-3|NA|NA
CASSLQSTDTQYF
TGTGCCAGCAGCTTGCAGAGCACAGATACGCAGTATTTT
>15|TRBV28|TRBJ1-5|NA|NA
CASSETGDSNQPQHF
TGTGCCAGCAGTGAGACAGGAGACTCCAATCAGCCCCAGCATTTT
>15|TRBV6-1|TRBJ1-1|NA|NA
CASSSRGSEDTEAFF
TGTGCCAGCAGCAGCCGAGGGTCAGAAGACACTGAAGCTTTCTTT
>13|TRBV5-6|TRBJ2-5|NA|NA
CASSLGTGETQYF
TGTGCCAGCAGCTTGGGGACGGGGGAGACCCAGTACTTC
>13|TRBV28|TRBJ1-4|NA|NA
CASSLGGDEKLFF
TGTGCCAGCAGTTTAGGAGGGGATGAAAAACTGTTTTTT
>15|TRBV6-4|TRBJ2-1|NA|NA
CASSAGSDGYNEQFF
TGTGCCAGCAGTGCCGGGTCCGACGGGTACAATGAGCAGTTCTTC